Listed here are 27 T cell receptor beta chains from one sample, sequenced in a study of shared clonotypes between healthy human individuals. Libraries were prepared by immunoSEQ multiplex PCR; TCRdb keeps only in-frame clonotypes and omits some of them. The repertoire holds about 1 million clones, 75% seen once, with approximately 1.5% in the top ten. Input material: memory CD4+ T cells sorted from blood. Subset noted: CD45RA-negative fraction. The receptors derive from a man aged 18 to 30 in good health.

As concerns this clone: Within the sample, other DNA sequences also encode this same CDR3. V usage is TRBV5-1 and J usage is TRBJ1-4; TRBD1 matches at 11 bases. In germline, CDR1 is SGHRS, CDR2 YFSETQ. This CDR3 is 14 amino acids long. Trimming cost V 7 bases and J 7 bases; bases outside gene matches: 6. CDR3 in DNA: TGCGCCAGCTCAGGACAGGGGGCAGGTGAAAAACTGTTTTTT. Residues: CASSGQGAGEKLFF. Full variable domain (outside the CDR3, taken from reference TRBV5-1 and TRBJ1-4): KAGVTQTPRYLIKTRGQQVTLSCSPISGHRSVSWYQQTPGQGLQFLFEYFSETQRNKGNFPGRFSGRQFSNSRSEMNVSTLELGDSALYLCASSGQGAGEKLFFGSGTQLSVL.

V usage is TRBV5-1 and J usage is TRBJ2-3, with D perhaps TRBD2 (6 bases). The CDR3 runs 15 residues. V lost 0 bases and J 4 bases, leaving 12 bases between the germline ends. CDR1 and CDR2 (germline): SGHRS, YFSETQ. The CDR3 sequence is CASSLVSSGADTQYF. DNA for the CDR3: TGCGCCAGCAGCTTGGTTTCCTCGGGGGCAGATACGCAGTATTTT.

The chain is built from TRBV10-3 and TRBJ2-5; D might be TRBD1 or TRBD2, each matching 5 bases. The CDR3 contains 13 residues. In germline, CDR1 is ENHRY, CDR2 SYGVKD. Trimming left V 4 bases short and J 5 bases short, with 11 bases between. The CDR3 loop is CAISGLPGETQYF. The CDR3 nucleotides read TGTGCCATCAGTGGACTACCAGGGGAGACCCAGTACTTC.

This clone was seen a handful of times. CDR3 protein: CASSFEGRGTEAFF. CDR3 nucleotides: TGTGCCAGCAGCTTCGAGGGGCGCGGGACTGAAGCTTTCTTT. The rearrangement uses TRBV11-2 and TRBJ1-1, with D possibly TRBD1 on 5 matching bases. Germline V gives CDR1 SGHAT, CDR2 FQNNGV. The germline V and J ends were trimmed by 3 bases and 5 bases, with 13 bases remaining between them. CDR3 length: 14 residues.

V and J are TRBV28 and TRBJ2-7; D gene unclear. The V gene's germline CDR1 is MDHEN and CDR2 SYDVKM. Trimming removed 10 bases from V and 4 bases from J, with 20 bases in between. The length of the CDR3 is 14 residues. The CDR3 DNA follows: TGTGCCACAACCTTGGCCCCGCTGTCGTACGAGCAGTACTTC. Amino acids: CATTLAPLSYEQYF.

A single count supports this clone. V is TRBV19 and J is TRBJ2-5, with TRBD1 matching 8 bases. Germline V lookup: CDR1 LNHDA, CDR2 SQIVND (reference sequence). Losses at the gene ends were 5 bases for V and 2 bases for J; bases not matched to a gene: 10. The CDR3 consists of 16 residues. The CDR3 here is CASSWAGGLKQETQYF. As DNA, the CDR3 is TGTGCCAGTAGTTGGGCAGGGGGCCTAAAACAAGAGACCCAGTACTTC. Supplemented by reference TRBV19 and TRBJ2-5, the full variable domain reads DGGITQSPKYLFRKEGQNVTLSCEQNLNHDAMYWYRQDPGQGLRLIYYSQIVNDFQKGDIAEGYSVSREKKESFPLTVTSAQKNPTAFYLCASSWAGGLKQETQYFGPGTRLLVL.

The chain links TRBV4-1 to TRBJ1-4; tentative D call: TRBD1 (5 bases). V lost 0 bases, J lost 5 bases, and 13 bases lay in between. This CDR3 has 16 amino acids. Germline CDR1 and CDR2: MGHRA and YSYEKL. The CDR3 bases are TGCGCCAGCAGCCAAGATGGAACAGGAGGGAATGAAAAACTGTTTTTT. Translated, it gives CASSQDGTGGNEKLFF.

The rearrangement uses TRBV6-1 and TRBJ2-1, with D possibly matching TRBD2 (5 bases). The ends were cut back, 10 bases at V and 0 bases at J, with 13 bases in the middle. Per germline, CDR1 MNHNS and CDR2 SASEGT. CDR3 length: 14 residues. The CDR3 sequence is CATHLGSSYNEQFF. CDR3 DNA sequence: TGTGCCACCCACTTGGGGAGCTCCTACAATGAGCAGTTCTTC.

The chain links TRBV7-8 to TRBJ1-6; D is undetermined. In germline, CDR1 is SGHVS, CDR2 FQNEAQ. V was trimmed by 5 bases and J by 7 bases, leaving 12 bases between them. The CDR3 spans 14 residues. CDR3 loop: CASSQILGNSPLHF. Here the CDR3 DNA reads TGTGCCAGCAGCCAAATATTGGGCAATTCACCCCTCCACTTT. Filled out from reference TRBV7-8 and TRBJ1-6, the complete variable domain reads GAGVSQSPRYKVAKRGQDVALRCDPISGHVSLFWYQQALGQGPEFLTYFQNEAQLDKSGLPSDRFFAERPEGSVSTLKIQRTQQEDSAVYLCASSQILGNSPLHFGNGTRLTVT.

V gene TRBV18 combines with J gene TRBJ2-2; tentative D call: TRBD2 (6 bases). The CDR3 consists of 14 residues. The ends were cut back, 6 bases at V and 4 bases at J, with 12 bases in the middle. Germline CDR1 is KGHSH and CDR2 is LQKENI. The CDR3 sequence is CASSPGTVTGELFF. DNA of the CDR3: TGTGCCAGCTCCCCAGGGACTGTCACCGGGGAGCTGTTTTTT.

The V call is TRBV10-2, the J call TRBJ2-1; 10 bases are a match to TRBD2. The V and J ends lost 3 bases and 8 bases, in that order; junction bases with no gene match: 16. CDR1 is WSHSY, CDR2 SAAADI, per germline. This CDR3 region has 18 residues. CDR3 coding DNA: TGCGCCAGCAGTGACGACGTAAGCGGGAGGGCCGGGGGGCATGAGCAGTTCTTC. This codes for CASSDDVSGRAGGHEQFF.

V and J are TRBV14 and TRBJ2-1; no definite D call. V lost 4 bases and J 6 bases, leaving 7 bases between the germline ends. The V gene's germline CDR1 is SGHDN and CDR2 FVKESK. The CDR3 spans 12 residues. CDR3 sequence (DNA): TGTGCCAGCAGCCGCCTCTCCAATGAGCAGTTCTTC. This translates into CASSRLSNEQFF.

In DNA form, the CDR3 reads TGTGCCAGCAGCTTAAATAGCAGGGGGTCGGGTACGCAGTATTTT. It encodes CASSLNSRGSGTQYF. This chain joins TRBV7-3 and TRBJ2-3; 7 bases agree with TRBD1. Trimming cost V 1 base and J 8 bases; bases outside gene matches: 9. CDR3 length: 15 residues. Germline CDR1 SGHTA, CDR2 FQGTGA.

This clone was seen more than once but under ten times. The J gene is TRBJ1-1, the V gene TRBV30, with D uncertain. CDR3 length equals 12 residues. The germline gives CDR1 GTSNPN, CDR2 SVGIG (reference sequence). Deletions cut 3 bases from V and 2 bases from J, with 7 bases between. CDR3 protein: CAWRVINTEAFF. DNA of the CDR3: TGTGCCTGGAGAGTCATTAACACTGAAGCTTTCTTT.

This clone was detected a few times. In DNA form, the CDR3 reads TGCGCCAGCAGCCTTGGAGGGGGCCACCTTGAAGCTTTCTTT. This sequence encodes CASSLGGGHLEAFF. This rearrangement joins TRBV5-1 to TRBJ1-1, with 7 bases that match TRBD1. CDR1 is SGHRS, CDR2 YFSETQ, per germline. The CDR3 covers 14 residues. J gave up 7 bases and V 4 bases, and 10 bases lay outside the gene matches.

This clone occurred a few times. This chain connects TRBV5-1 to TRBJ2-3; possible D gene TRBD1, 5 bases. The CDR3 totals 15 residues. Germline CDR1 reads SGHRS; CDR2 reads YFSETQ. The ends were cut back, 4 bases at V and 1 base at J, with 13 bases in the middle. CDR3 loop: CASSRGSLGTDTQYF. In nucleotides, the CDR3 is TGCGCCAGCAGCAGGGGTTCGCTTGGCACAGATACGCAGTATTTT.

This clone was observed a handful of times. The chain carries TRBV30 and TRBJ1-1; D not certain. The length of the CDR3 is 12 residues. The germline V gene has CDR1 GTSNPN and CDR2 SVGIG (reference sequence). V lost 4 bases and J lost 11, with 17 bases in between. CDR3 in amino acids: CAWTDGSSVAFF. CDR3 sequence (DNA): TGTGCCTGGACGGATGGCAGTAGTGTGGCTTTCTTT.

Concerning this clone: The sample holds other DNA sequences that translate to the same CDR3. CDR3 sequence (DNA): TGTGCCAGCAGTTTGACTAGCGGAGGCTCCTACGAGCAGTACTTC. Translating it yields CASSLTSGGSYEQYF. The rearrangement links TRBV6-6 to TRBJ2-7, with 9 bases aligning to TRBD2. This CDR3 spans 15 amino acids. Germline V CDR1 and CDR2: MNHNY, SVGAGI (reference sequence). Trimming cost V 4 bases and J 0 bases; bases outside gene matches: 4.

The chain is built from TRBV4-1 and TRBJ1-3; D ambiguous. The CDR3 loop spans 16 amino acids. From germline, CDR1 is MGHRA and CDR2 YSYEKL. The germline V and J ends were trimmed by 0 bases and 0 bases, with 9 bases remaining between them. CDR3 nucleotides: TGCGCCAGCAGCCAAGATAGGGCAGGCTCTGGAAACACCATATATTTT. Translation gives CASSQDRAGSGNTIYF.

Only a few counts were recorded for this clone. The chain couples TRBV7-2 to TRBJ2-3, with TRBD2 matching 7 bases. With 7 bases clipped from V and 6 bases from J, the junction kept 13 bases outside the gene matches. Germline values: CDR1 SGHTA, CDR2 FQGNSA. The length of the CDR3 is 15 residues. The CDR3 here is CASTRPAGISDTQYF. In DNA form, the CDR3 reads TGTGCCAGCACCCGACCAGCGGGAATCTCCGATACGCAGTATTTT.

This sequence joins TRBV10-3 and TRBJ1-5; 7 nucleotides align to TRBD1. Germline-derived CDR1 and CDR2 are ENHRY and SYGVKD. V shed 5 bases and J 3 bases; nucleotides not matched to a gene: 4. There are 14 residues in the CDR3. The CDR3 loop reads CAISPDRANQPQHF. The CDR3 DNA reads TGTGCCATCAGTCCCGACAGGGCCAATCAGCCCCAGCATTTT.

The chain combines TRBV18 with TRBJ2-2, with a weak D call TRBD1 (6 bases). The CDR3 runs to 16 residues. Germline loops: CDR1 KGHSH, CDR2 LQKENI. V shed 4 bases and J shed 5 bases, with 17 bases lying between them. CDR3 DNA: TGTGCCAGCTCACTCGCAGGGGATTTGTGGACCGGGGAGCTGTTTTTT. It is translated as CASSLAGDLWTGELFF.

The rearrangement uses TRBV12-5 and TRBJ2-5; TRBD2 aligns across 11 bases. The J segment lost 2 bases and the V segment lost 4 bases, leaving 3 bases of the junction unmatched. The CDR3 is 15 amino acids. CDR1 is LGHNT and CDR2 is FRNRAP in the germline V gene. For the CDR3, the DNA is TGTGCTAGTGGTTCGCTAGCGGGAGGACAAGAGACCCAGTACTTC. Protein: CASGSLAGGQETQYF.

The chain links TRBV5-1 to TRBJ1-4; 9 bases match TRBD1. After removal of 0 bases from V and 8 bases from J, the junction contained 8 bases not matched to a gene. Per the germline V gene, CDR1 is SGHRS and CDR2 is YFSETQ. The CDR3 is 16 amino acids. The CDR3 reads CASSLGRTGGREKLFF. CDR3 nucleotides: TGCGCCAGCAGCTTGGGGAGAACAGGGGGCCGGGAAAAACTGTTTTTT.

This chain connects TRBV11-2 to TRBJ1-4; tentative D call: TRBD1 (5 bases). Germline CDR1 reads SGHAT; CDR2 reads FQNNGV. Between the trimmed V and J ends, which lost 6 bases and 4 bases, there was a span of 15 bases. CDR3 size: 15 residues. CDR3 amino acids: CASRNTGTLNEKLFF. The CDR3 DNA follows: TGTGCCAGCAGGAATACCGGGACCCTTAATGAAAAACTGTTTTTT.

Remarks on this clone: Other nucleotide sequences from this sample produce the same CDR3. V is TRBV5-1 and J is TRBJ2-3; D is ambiguous. The CDR3 has 15 residues. CDR1 and CDR2 (germline): SGHRS, YFSETQ. Trimming shortened V by 2 bases and J by 0 bases, and 10 bases separated the two germline ends. The CDR3 DNA is TGCGCCAGCAGCTTAGACTCGACTAGCACAGATACGCAGTATTTT. It is translated as CASSLDSTSTDTQYF.

This clone showed up many times. The rearrangement links TRBV2 to TRBJ2-3; 9 bases map to TRBD1. The CDR3 runs to 14 residues. The trim removed 8 bases at V and 1 base at J, leaving 4 bases unmatched. Germline CDR1 and CDR2: SNHLY and FYNNEI. CDR3 region: CASGRDRGTDTQYF. CDR3 DNA sequence: TGTGCCAGCGGCCGGGACAGGGGCACAGATACGCAGTATTTT.